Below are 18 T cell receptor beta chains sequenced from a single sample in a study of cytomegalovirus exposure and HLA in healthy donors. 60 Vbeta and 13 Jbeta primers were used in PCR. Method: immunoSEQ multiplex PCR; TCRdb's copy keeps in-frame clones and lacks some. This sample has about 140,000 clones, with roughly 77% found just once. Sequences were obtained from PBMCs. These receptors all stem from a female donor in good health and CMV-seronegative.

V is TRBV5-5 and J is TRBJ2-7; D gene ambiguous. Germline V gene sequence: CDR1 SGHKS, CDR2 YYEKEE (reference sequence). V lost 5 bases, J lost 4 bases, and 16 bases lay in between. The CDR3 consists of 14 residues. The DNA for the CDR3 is TGTGCCAGCAGTTTCAACCCACACCAATACGAGCAGTACTTC. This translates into CASSFNPHQYEQYF.

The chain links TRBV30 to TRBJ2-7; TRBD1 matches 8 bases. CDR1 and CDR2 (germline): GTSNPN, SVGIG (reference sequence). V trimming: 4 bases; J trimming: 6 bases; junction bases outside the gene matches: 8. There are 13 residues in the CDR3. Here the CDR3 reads CAWNKQGVREQYF. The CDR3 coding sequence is TGTGCCTGGAACAAACAGGGGGTCCGCGAGCAGTACTTC.

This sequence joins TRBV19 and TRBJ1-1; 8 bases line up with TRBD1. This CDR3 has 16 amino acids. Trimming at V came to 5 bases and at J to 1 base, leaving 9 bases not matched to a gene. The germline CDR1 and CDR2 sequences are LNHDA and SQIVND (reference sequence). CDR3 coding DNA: TGTGCCAGTAGTCAAACCTGGACAGGGAGGAACACTGAAGCTTTCTTT. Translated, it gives CASSQTWTGRNTEAFF.

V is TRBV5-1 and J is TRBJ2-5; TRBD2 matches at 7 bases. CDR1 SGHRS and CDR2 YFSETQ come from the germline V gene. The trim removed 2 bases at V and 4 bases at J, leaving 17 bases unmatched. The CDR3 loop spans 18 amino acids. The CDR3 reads CASSFRPPWEGRGETQYF. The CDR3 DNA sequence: TGCGCCAGCAGCTTCCGACCGCCATGGGAGGGACGAGGAGAGACCCAGTACTTC.

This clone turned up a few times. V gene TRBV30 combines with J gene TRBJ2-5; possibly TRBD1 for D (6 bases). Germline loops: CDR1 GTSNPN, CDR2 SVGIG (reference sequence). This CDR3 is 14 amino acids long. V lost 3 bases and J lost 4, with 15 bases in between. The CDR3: CAWRQGLKGETQYF. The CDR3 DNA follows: TGTGCCTGGAGACAGGGTCTCAAGGGAGAGACCCAGTACTTC. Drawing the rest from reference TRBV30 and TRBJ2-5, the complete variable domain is SQTIHQWPATLVQPVGSPLSLECTVEGTSNPNLYWYRQAAGRGLQLLFYSVGIGQISSEVPQNLSASRPQDRQFILSSKKLLLSDSGFYLCAWRQGLKGETQYFGPGTRLLVL.

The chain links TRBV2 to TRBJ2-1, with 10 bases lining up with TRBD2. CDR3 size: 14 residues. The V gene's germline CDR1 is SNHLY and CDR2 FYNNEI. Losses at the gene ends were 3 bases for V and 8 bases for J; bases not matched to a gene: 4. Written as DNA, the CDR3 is TGTGCCAGCAGTGATCTAGCGGGGGCCGATGAGCAGTTCTTC. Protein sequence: CASSDLAGADEQFF.

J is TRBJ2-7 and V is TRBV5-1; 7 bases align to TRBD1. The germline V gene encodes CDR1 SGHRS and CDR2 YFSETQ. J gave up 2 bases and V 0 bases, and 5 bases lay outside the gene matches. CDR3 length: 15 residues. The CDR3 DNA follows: TGCGCCAGCAGCTTGGACGGGACAGCCACCTACGAGCAGTACTTC. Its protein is CASSLDGTATYEQYF.

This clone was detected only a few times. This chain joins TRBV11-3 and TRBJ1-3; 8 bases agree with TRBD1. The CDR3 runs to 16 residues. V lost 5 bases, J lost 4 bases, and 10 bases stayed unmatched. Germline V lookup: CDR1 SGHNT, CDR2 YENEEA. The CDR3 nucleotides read TGTGCCAGCAGCCCTCGGACAGGGAGGTTGGGAAACACCATATATTTT. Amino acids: CASSPRTGRLGNTIYF.

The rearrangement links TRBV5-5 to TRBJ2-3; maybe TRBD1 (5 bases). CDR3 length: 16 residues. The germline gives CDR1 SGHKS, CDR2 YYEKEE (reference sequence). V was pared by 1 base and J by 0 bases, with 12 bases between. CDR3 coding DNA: TGTGCCAGCAGCTTGTTCGCAGGGCTTAGCACAGATACGCAGTATTTT. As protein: CASSLFAGLSTDTQYF.

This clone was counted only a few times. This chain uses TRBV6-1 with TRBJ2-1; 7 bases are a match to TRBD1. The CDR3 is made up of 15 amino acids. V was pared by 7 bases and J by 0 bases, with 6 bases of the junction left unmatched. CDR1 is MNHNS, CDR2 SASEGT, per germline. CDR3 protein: CASILGGISYNEQFF. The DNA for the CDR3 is TGTGCCAGCATCTTAGGGGGCATCTCCTACAATGAGCAGTTCTTC.

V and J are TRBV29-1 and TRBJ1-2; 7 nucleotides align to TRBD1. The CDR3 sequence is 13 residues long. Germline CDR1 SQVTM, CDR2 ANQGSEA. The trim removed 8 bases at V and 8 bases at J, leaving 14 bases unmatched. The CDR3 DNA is TGCAGCACTGGAGCAAGACAGGGAGACGGCTACACCTTC. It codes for CSTGARQGDGYTF. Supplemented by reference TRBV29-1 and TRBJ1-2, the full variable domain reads SAVISQKPSRDICQRGTSLTIQCQVDSQVTMMFWYRQQPGQSLTLIATANQGSEATYESGFVIDKFPISRPNLTFSTLTVSNMSPEDSSIYLCSTGARQGDGYTFGSGTRLTVV.

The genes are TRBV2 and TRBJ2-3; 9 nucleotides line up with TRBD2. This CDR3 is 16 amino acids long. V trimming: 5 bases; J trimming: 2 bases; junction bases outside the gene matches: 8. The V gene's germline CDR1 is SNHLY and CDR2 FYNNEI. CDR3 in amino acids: CASSFPAGGFTDTQYF. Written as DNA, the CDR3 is TGTGCCAGCAGTTTCCCCGCGGGGGGGTTCACAGATACGCAGTATTTT.

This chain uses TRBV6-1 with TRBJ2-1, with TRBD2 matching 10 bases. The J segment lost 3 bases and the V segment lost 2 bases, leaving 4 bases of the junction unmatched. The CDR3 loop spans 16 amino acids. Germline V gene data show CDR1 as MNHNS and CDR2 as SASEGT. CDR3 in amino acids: CASSELAGVHYNEQFF. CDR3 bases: TGTGCCAGCAGTGAACTAGCGGGAGTACACTACAATGAGCAGTTCTTC.

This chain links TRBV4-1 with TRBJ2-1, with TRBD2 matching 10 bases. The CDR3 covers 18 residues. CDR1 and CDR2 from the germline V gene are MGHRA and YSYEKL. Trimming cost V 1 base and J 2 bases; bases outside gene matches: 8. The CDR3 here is CASSQAFPSGRTYNEQFF. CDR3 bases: TGCGCCAGCAGCCAAGCTTTTCCTAGCGGGAGAACCTACAATGAGCAGTTCTTC.

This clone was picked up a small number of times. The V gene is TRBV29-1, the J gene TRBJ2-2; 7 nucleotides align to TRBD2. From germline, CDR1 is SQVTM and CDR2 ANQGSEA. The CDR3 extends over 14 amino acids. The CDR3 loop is CSAGRGGLGGELFF. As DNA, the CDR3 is TGCAGTGCTGGGCGGGGAGGGTTAGGCGGGGAGCTGTTTTTT.

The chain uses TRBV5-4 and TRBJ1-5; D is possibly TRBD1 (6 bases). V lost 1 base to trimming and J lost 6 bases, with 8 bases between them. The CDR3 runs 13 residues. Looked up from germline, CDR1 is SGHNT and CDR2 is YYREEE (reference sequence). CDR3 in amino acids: CASSLSGAQPQHF. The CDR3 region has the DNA TGTGCCAGCAGCTTGTCAGGGGCTCAGCCCCAGCATTTT. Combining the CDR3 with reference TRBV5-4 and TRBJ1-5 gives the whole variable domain ETGVTQSPTHLIKTRGQQVTLRCSSQSGHNTVSWYQQALGQGPQFIFQYYREEENGRGNFPPRFSGLQFPNYSSELNVNALELDDSALYLCASSLSGAQPQHFGDGTRLSIL.

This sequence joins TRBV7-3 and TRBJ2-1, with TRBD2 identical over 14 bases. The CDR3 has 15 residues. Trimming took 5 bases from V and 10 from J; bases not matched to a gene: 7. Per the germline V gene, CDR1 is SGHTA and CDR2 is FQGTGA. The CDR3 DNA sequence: TGTGCCAGCAGCCCTGCGACTAGCGGGGGGGCAGAGCAGTTCTTC. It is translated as CASSPATSGGAEQFF.

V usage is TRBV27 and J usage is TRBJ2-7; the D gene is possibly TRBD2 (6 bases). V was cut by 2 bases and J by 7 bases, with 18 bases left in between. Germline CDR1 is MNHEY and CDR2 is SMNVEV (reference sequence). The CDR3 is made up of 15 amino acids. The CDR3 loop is CASSLSGGGSGEQYF. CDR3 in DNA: TGTGCCAGCAGTTTAAGTGGCGGAGGGTCAGGGGAGCAGTACTTC.